This TCR beta chain is drawn from a study of T cell changes during pregnancy in multiple sclerosis. CDR1 and CDR2 (germline): MNHNY, SVGAGI (reference sequence). The V end lost 0 bases, the J end lost 2 bases, and 9 bases lay between the germline ends. CDR3 length equals 15 residues. Using immunoSEQ multiplex PCR, the repertoire was profiled, and TCRdb retains in-frame clones only, with some absent. The table shows some 38,000 clones, with 91% occurring only once. The TCR sequence derives from a female donor in good health, enrolled as a control in a pregnancy study. The chain joins TRBV6-6 to TRBJ2-3; a possible D gene is TRBD1 (6 bases). Sample: CD4+ T cells from peripheral blood mononuclear cells, taken in the second trimester of pregnancy. The CDR3 coding sequence is TGTGCCAGCAGTTACTCCGGGACATCCACAGATACGCAGTATTTT. Its translation: CASSYSGTSTDTQYF.